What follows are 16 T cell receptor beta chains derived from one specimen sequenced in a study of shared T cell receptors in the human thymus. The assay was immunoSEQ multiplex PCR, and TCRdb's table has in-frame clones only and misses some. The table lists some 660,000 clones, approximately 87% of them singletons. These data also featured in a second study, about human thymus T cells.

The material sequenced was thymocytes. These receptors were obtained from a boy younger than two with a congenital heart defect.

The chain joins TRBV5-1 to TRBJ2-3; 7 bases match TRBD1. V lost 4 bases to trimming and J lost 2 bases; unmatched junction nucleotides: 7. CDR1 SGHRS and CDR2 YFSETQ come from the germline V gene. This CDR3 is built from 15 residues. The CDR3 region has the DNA TGCGCCAGCAGCCCCGGGACAGAAAACACAGATACGCAGTATTTT. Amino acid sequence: CASSPGTENTDTQYF.

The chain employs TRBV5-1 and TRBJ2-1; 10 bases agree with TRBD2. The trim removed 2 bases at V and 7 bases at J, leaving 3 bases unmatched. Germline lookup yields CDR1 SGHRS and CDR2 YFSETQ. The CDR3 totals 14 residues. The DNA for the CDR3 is TGCGCCAGCAGCTTAGCGGGGGGGCCAAATGAGCAGTTCTTC. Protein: CASSLAGGPNEQFF.

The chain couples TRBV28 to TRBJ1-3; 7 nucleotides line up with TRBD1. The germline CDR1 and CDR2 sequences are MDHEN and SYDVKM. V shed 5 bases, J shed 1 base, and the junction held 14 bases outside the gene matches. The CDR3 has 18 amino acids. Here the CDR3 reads CASSPPPGTAPSGNTIYF. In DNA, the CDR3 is TGTGCCAGCAGTCCCCCCCCGGGGACAGCTCCATCTGGAAACACCATATATTTT.

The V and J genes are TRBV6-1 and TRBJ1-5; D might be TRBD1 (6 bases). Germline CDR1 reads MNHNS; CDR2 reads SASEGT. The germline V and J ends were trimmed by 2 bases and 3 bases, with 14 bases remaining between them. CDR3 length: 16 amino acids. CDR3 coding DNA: TGTGCCAGCAGTGAACCTCTATCAGGGGACAATCAGCCCCAGCATTTT. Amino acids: CASSEPLSGDNQPQHF.

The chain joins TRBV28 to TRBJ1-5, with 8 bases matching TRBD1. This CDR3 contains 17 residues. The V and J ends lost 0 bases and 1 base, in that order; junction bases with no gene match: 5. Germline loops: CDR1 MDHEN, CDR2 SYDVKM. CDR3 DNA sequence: TGTGCCAGCAGTTTATGCTTCGACAGGGGCAGCAATCAGCCCCAGCATTTT. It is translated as CASSLCFDRGSNQPQHF.

The CDR3 coding sequence is TGCGCCAGCAGCAAACAGGGCACAGATACGCAGTATTTT. This translates into CASSKQGTDTQYF. V usage is TRBV5-1 and J usage is TRBJ2-3; possible D gene TRBD1, 5 bases. Trimming left V 4 bases short and J 1 base short, with 7 bases between. The V gene's germline CDR1 is SGHRS and CDR2 YFSETQ. The CDR3 totals 13 residues.

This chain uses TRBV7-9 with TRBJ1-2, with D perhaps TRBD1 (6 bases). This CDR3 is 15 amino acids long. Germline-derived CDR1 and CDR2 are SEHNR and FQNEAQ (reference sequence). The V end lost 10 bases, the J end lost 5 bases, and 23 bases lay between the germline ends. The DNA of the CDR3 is TGTGCCACCGATCTCCGGGCCCCAGGGGCTTATGGCTACACCTTC. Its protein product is CATDLRAPGAYGYTF. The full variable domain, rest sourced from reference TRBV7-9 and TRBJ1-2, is DTGVSQNPRHKITKRGQNVTFRCDPISEHNRLYWYRQTLGQGPEFLTYFQNEAQLEKSRLLSDRFSAERPKGSFSTLEIQRTEQGDSAMYLCATDLRAPGAYGYTFGSGTRLTVV.

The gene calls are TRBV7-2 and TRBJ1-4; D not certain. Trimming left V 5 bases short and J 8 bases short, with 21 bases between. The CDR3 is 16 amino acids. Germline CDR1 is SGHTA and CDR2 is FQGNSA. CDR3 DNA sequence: TGTGCCAGCAGCCCAGGTTTCGCCGCCGGAGGGGAAAAACTGTTTTTT. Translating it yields CASSPGFAAGGEKLFF.

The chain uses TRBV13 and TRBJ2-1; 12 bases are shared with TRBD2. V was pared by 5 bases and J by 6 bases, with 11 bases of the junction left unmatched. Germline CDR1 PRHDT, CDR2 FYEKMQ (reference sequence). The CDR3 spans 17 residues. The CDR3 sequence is CASSLRLAGEVFNEQFF. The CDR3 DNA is TGTGCCAGCAGCCTCAGACTAGCGGGGGAGGTTTTCAATGAGCAGTTCTTC.

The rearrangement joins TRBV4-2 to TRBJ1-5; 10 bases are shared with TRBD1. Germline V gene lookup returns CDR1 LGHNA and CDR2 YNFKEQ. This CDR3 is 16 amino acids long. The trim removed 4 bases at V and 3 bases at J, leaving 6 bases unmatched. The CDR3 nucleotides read TGTGCCAGCAGCCTCTTGGACAGGGGGTACAATCAGCCCCAGCATTTT. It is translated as CASSLLDRGYNQPQHF.

The CDR3 protein is CASSLRDRSYEQYF. The CDR3 DNA reads TGTGCCAGCAGCCTCAGGGACAGATCCTACGAGCAGTACTTC. The chain carries TRBV9 and TRBJ2-7, with TRBD1 matching over 7 bases. Losses at the gene ends were 4 bases for V and 1 base for J; bases not matched to a gene: 5. The CDR3 length is 14 residues. Germline V gene lookup returns CDR1 SGDLS and CDR2 YYNGEE. The full variable domain, with the rest looked up from reference TRBV9 and TRBJ2-7, is DSGVTQTPKHLITATGQRVTLRCSPRSGDLSVYWYQQSLDQGLQFLIQYYNGEERAKGNILERFSAQQFPDLHSELNLSSLELGDSALYFCASSLRDRSYEQYFGPGTRLTVT.

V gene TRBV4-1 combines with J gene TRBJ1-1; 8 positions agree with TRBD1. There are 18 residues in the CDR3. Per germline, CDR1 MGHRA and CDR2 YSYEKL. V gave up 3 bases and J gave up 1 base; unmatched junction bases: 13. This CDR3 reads CASSHLGAPQGENTEAFF. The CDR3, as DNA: TGCGCCAGCAGCCACCTGGGGGCCCCACAGGGGGAGAACACTGAAGCTTTCTTT.

The CDR3 region is CASTETGLGSYNSPLHF. CDR3 in DNA: TGTGCCAGCACTGAGACAGGGTTGGGCTCCTATAATTCACCCCTCCACTTT. The V and J genes are TRBV27 and TRBJ1-6; TRBD1 matches at 7 bases. V gave up 7 bases and J gave up 0 bases; unmatched junction bases: 9. Germline values: CDR1 MNHEY, CDR2 SMNVEV (reference sequence). This CDR3 has 17 residues.

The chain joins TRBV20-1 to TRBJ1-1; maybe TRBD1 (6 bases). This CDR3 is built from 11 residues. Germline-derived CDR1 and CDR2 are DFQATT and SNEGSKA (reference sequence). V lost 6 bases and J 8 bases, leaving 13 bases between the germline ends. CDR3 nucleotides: TGCAGTGCGTCACAGGGTTCCGAAGCTTTCTTT. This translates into CSASQGSEAFF.

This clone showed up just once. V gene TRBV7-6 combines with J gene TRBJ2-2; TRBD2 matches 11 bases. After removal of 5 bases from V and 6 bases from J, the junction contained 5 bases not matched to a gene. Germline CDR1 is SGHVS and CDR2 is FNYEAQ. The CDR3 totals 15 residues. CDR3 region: CASSRLLAGAGELFF. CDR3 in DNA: TGTGCCAGCAGCCGATTACTAGCGGGGGCCGGGGAGCTGTTTTTT.

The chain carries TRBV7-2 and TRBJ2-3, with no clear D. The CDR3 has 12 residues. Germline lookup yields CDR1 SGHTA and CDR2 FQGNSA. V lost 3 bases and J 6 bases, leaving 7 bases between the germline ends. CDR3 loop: CASSFSYDTQYF. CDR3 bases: TGTGCCAGCAGCTTCAGTTACGATACGCAGTATTTT. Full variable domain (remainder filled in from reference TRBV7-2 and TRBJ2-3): GAGVSQSPSNKVTEKGKDVELRCDPISGHTALYWYRQSLGQGLEFLIYFQGNSAPDKSGLPSDRFSAERTGGSVSTLTIQRTQQEDSAVYLCASSFSYDTQYFGPGTRLTVL.